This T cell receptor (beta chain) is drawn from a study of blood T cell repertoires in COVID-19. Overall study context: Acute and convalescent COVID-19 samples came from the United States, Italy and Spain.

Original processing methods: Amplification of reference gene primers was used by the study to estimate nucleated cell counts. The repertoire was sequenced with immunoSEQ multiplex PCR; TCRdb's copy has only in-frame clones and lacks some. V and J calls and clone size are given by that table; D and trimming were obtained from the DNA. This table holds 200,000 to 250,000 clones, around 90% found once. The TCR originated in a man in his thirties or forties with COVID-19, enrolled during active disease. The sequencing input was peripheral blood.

In DNA, the CDR3 is TGTGCCAGCTTCACGACAGCAACTGAGCAGTTCTTC. Residues: CASFTTATEQFF. The gene calls are TRBV28 and TRBJ2-1; perhaps TRBD1 as D (5 bases). The V gene's germline CDR1 is MDHEN and CDR2 SYDVKM. CDR3 length equals 12 residues. Trimming removed 8 bases from V and 9 bases from J, with 14 bases in between.